The T cell receptor (beta chain) under discussion was sequenced for a study of CD8+CD57+ T cells in acquired aplastic anemia. About the study: An average of about 3.2 ug of DNA was obtained from sorted CD4+ and CD8+ cells. An average of roughly 10 million reads for CD4+ cells was obtained from healthy donors. The study's findings and limits: Common to patients and controls were roughly 30 CD8+ CDR3 sequences. Statistical testing detected no significant gap in CD8+ Simpson's diversity between patients and controls.

It was genomic DNA that served as the template for profiling TCR beta VDJ and CDR3. One entry per CDR3 protein, called by TCRdb with MiXCR from the reads. The data hold approximately 380,000 distinct CDR3 sequences, with roughly 68% observed a single time. This CDR3 is built from 16 residues. Trimming took 1 base from V and 8 from J; bases not matched to a gene: 10. A note on this clonotype: What it recognizes is unknown.

Sequences were obtained from sorted CD4+, CD8+, or CD8+CD57+ T cells (not recorded which) from PBMCs. The chain joins TRBV12-3 or TRBV12-4 to TRBJ1-2, with TRBD1 identical over 10 bases. The clonotype was recovered from a human donor in good health, serving as a control. CDR3 protein: CASSLGGTGDRVGYTF. For the CDR3, the DNA is TGTGCCAGCAGTTTAGGGGGGACAGGGGATCGAGTCGGCTACACCTTC.